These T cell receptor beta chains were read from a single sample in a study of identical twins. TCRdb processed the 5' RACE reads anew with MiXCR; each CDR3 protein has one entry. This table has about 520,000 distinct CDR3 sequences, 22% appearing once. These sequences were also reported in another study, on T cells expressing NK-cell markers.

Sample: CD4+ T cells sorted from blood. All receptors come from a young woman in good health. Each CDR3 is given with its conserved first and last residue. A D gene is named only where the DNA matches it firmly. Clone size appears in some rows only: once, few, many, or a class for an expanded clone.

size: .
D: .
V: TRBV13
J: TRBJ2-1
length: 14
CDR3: CASSPRVGAGEQFF
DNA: TGTGCCAGCAGCCCCCGTGTGGGGGCGGGGGAGCAGTTCTTC

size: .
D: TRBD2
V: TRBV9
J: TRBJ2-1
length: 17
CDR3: CASSVDPRGGQNNEQFF
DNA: TGTGCCAGCAGCGTAGACCCGCGGGGGGGCCAGAATAATGAGCAGTTCTTC

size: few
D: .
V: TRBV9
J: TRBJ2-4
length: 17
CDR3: CASSVDLSGRWGNIQYF
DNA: TGTGCCAGCAGCGTAGACCTGTCGGGACGATGGGGAAACATTCAGTACTTC

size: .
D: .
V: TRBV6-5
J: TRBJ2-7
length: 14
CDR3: CASSYLASSGKQYF
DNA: TGTGCCAGCAGTTACTTGGCCAGCTCCGGGAAGCAGTACTTC

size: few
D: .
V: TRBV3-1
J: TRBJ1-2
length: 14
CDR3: CASSPTQRLYGYTF
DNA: TGTGCCAGCAGCCCTACCCAGCGACTCTATGGCTACACCTTC

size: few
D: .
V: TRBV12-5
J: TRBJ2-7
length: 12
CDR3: CASGPARYEQYF
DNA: TGTGCTAGTGGTCCCGCCCGCTACGAGCAGTACTTC

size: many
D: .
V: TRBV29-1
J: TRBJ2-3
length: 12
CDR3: CSASWGWGTQYF
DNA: TGCAGCGCCTCCTGGGGTTGGGGAACGCAGTATTTT

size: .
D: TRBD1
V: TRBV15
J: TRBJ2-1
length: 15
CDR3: CATRGTGGIKNEQFF
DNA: TGTGCCACCAGAGGGACAGGGGGCATTAAAAATGAGCAGTTCTTC

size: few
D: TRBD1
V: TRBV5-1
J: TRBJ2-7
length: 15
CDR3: CASSLGGQGVHEQYF
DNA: TGCGCCAGCAGCTTGGGCGGACAGGGAGTTCACGAGCAGTACTTC

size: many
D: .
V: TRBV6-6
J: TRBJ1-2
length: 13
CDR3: CASSDEGYYGYTF
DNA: TGTGCCAGCAGTGATGAGGGTTATTATGGCTACACCTTC

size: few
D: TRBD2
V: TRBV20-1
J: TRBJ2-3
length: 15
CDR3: CSAAGLAGTTDTQYF
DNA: TGCAGTGCCGCCGGACTAGCGGGAACCACAGATACGCAGTATTTT

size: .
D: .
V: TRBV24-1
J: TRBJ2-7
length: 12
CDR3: CATSDSQGKQYF
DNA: TGTGCCACCAGTGATTCACAGGGAAAGCAGTACTTC

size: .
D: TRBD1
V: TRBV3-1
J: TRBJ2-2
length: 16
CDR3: CASSYRGSANTGELFF
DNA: TGTGCCAGCAGTTACAGGGGGAGCGCGAACACCGGGGAGCTGTTTTTT

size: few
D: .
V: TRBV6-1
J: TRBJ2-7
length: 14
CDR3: CASSRTVSSYEQYF
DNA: TGTGCCAGCAGTCGGACTGTCAGCTCCTACGAGCAGTACTTC

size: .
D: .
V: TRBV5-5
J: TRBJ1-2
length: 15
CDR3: CASTPAGRFLDGYTF
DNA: TGTGCCAGCACCCCCGCGGGGAGGTTTCTGGATGGCTACACCTTC

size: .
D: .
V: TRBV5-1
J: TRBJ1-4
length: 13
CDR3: CASSLVGGEKLFF
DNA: TGCGCCAGCAGCTTGGTCGGAGGCGAAAAACTGTTTTTT

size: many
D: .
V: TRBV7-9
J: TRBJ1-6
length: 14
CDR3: CASSPQGTNSPLHF
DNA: TGTGCCAGCAGCCCACAGGGTACGAATTCACCCCTCCACTTT

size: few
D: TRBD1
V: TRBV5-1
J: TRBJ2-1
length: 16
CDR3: CASSLAGTASYNEQFF
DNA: TGCGCCAGCAGCTTGGCCGGGACAGCCTCCTACAATGAGCAGTTCTTC

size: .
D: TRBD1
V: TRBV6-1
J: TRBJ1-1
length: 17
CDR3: CASPSRTGGRRRTEAFF
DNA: TGTGCCAGCCCTTCTCGGACAGGGGGCCGGAGAAGGACTGAAGCTTTCTTT

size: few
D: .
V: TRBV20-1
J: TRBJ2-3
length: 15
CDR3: CSPVGTRDGTDTQYF
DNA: TGCAGTCCCGTAGGAACTAGGGATGGGACGGATACGCAGTATTTT

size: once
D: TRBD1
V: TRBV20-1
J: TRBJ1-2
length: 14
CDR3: CSANRQGASYGYTF
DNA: TGCAGTGCTAATCGACAGGGAGCCAGCTATGGCTACACCTTC

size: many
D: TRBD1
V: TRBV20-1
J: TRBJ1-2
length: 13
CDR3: CSATPRQGGGYTF
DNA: TGCAGTGCTACCCCTCGGCAGGGGGGTGGCTACACCTTC

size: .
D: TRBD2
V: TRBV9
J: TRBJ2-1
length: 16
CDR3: CASSVLAGSIYNEQFF
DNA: TGTGCCAGCAGCGTACTAGCGGGAAGTATATACAATGAGCAGTTCTTC

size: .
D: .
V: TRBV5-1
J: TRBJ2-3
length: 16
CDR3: CASSLVQGNLPDTQYF
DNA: TGCGCCAGCAGCTTGGTACAGGGCAATCTCCCAGATACGCAGTATTTT

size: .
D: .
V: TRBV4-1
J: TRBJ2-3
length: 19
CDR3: CASSQDFGGGGVLTDTQYF
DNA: TGCGCCAGCAGCCAAGATTTTGGGGGAGGGGGTGTATTGACAGATACGCAGTATTTT